This T cell receptor (beta chain) appears in the sequencing data of a study of technical replicates of blood from a few donors. CDR3 length equals 16 residues. The germline V gene encodes CDR1 MDHEN and CDR2 SYDVKM. With 1 base removed from V and 2 bases from J, the gap between germline ends came to 13 bases. Profiled with immunoSEQ multiplex PCR; TCRdb holds only in-frame clones, not every one. The profile shows under 85,000 clones, 85% to 95% of them singletons. The chain joins TRBV28 to TRBJ2-3; D may be TRBD1 (7 bases). Sequenced sample: T cells isolated from PBMCs. The source of this sequence is a human donor in good health. For the CDR3, the DNA is TGTGCCAGCAGTTTATTGGCGGGGACAGACACAGATACGCAGTATTTT. This codes for CASSLLAGTDTDTQYF.